The 25 T cell receptor beta chains given below trace back to one sample, sequenced in a study of blood T cell repertoires in COVID-19. Method: immunoSEQ multiplex PCR; TCRdb's copy keeps in-frame clones and lacks some. The sample has about 230,000 clones, roughly 91% seen once. The material sequenced was PBMCs or T cells enriched from blood (not recorded which). The receptors stem from a woman aged 25 to 39 with acute COVID-19.

The chain links TRBV3-1 (or the pseudogene TRBV3-2) to TRBJ2-7, with 9 bases fitting TRBD1. Germline V CDR1 and CDR2: LGHDT, YNNKEL (reference sequence). V gave up 5 bases and J gave up 4 bases; unmatched junction bases: 12. This CDR3 has 16 residues. Here the CDR3 reads CASSSGTGSLAYEQYF. The CDR3 DNA is TGTGCCAGCAGCTCCGGGACAGGGTCTTTAGCGTACGAGCAGTACTTC.

This sequence joins TRBV19 and TRBJ2-3; D perhaps matches TRBD2 (5 bases). The CDR3 is 15 residues long. Trimming removed 1 base at V and 0 bases at J, with 8 bases between. In germline, CDR1 is LNHDA, CDR2 SQIVND (reference sequence). CDR3: CASSIGSGSTDTQYF. The CDR3 DNA follows: TGTGCCAGTAGTATAGGTTCGGGGAGCACAGATACGCAGTATTTT.

Only a few counts were recorded for this clone. This chain uses TRBV3-1 (or the pseudogene TRBV3-2) with TRBJ2-1; 10 nucleotides agree with TRBD2. The germline V gene encodes CDR1 LGHDT and CDR2 YNNKEL (reference sequence). The CDR3 is made up of 21 amino acids. V was clipped by 1 base and J by 1 base; unmatched bases: 16. The DNA for the CDR3 is TGTGCCAGCAGCCAAGGCACGGTAGGGGAGCGGGGGGGCTGGTCCTACAATGAGCAGTTCTTC. Its protein is CASSQGTVGERGGWSYNEQFF.

The CDR3 region has the DNA TGCGCCAGCAGAACAGACAGGGGCGGTTCACCCCTCCACTTT. Residues: CASRTDRGGSPLHF. J is TRBJ1-6 and V is TRBV5-1, with 8 bases fitting TRBD1. Looked up from germline, CDR1 is SGHRS and CDR2 is YFSETQ. This CDR3 region has 14 residues. V lost 5 bases and J lost 9; bases outside the gene matches: 7.

The chain employs TRBV7-9 and TRBJ1-1; D may be TRBD1 (6 bases). V was clipped by 3 bases and J by 5 bases, with 13 bases between them. CDR1 and CDR2 from the germline V gene are SEHNR and FQNEAQ (reference sequence). CDR3 length: 14 residues. The CDR3 spells CASSFSFRGTEAFF. CDR3 coding DNA: TGTGCCAGCAGCTTCTCCTTCAGGGGAACTGAAGCTTTCTTT.

The chain is built from TRBV6-5 and TRBJ2-7; weak D call: TRBD1 (6 bases). Trimming pared 2 bases from V and 3 bases from J, leaving 8 bases between. Germline V gene data show CDR1 as MNHEY and CDR2 as SVGAGI. This CDR3 region has 13 residues. This CDR3 is CASSYPGVYEQYF. The CDR3 DNA follows: TGTGCCAGCAGTTACCCAGGGGTCTACGAGCAGTACTTC.

The chain combines TRBV5-3 with TRBJ2-3, with TRBD2 identical over 8 bases. TRBV5-3 belongs to the ORF category, with a function that is uncertain. The V segment lost 4 bases and the J segment 2 bases; nucleotides outside the gene matches: 9. The CDR3 runs 16 residues. The CDR3 nucleotides are TGTGCCAGAAGCGGCCGGGAGGGCGGGGACACAGATACGCAGTATTTT. Residues: CARSGREGGDTDTQYF.

This sequence joins TRBV19 and TRBJ1-5, with a possible D match to TRBD1 (6 bases). With 2 bases removed from V and 1 base from J, the gap between germline ends came to 12 bases. The CDR3 is 16 residues long. Germline loops: CDR1 LNHDA, CDR2 SQIVND (reference sequence). DNA for the CDR3: TGTGCCAGTAGTATAAGGGGGGGACAAAGCAATCAGCCCCAGCATTTT. It encodes CASSIRGGQSNQPQHF.

This chain joins TRBV3-1 (or the pseudogene TRBV3-2) and TRBJ1-2, with D possibly TRBD1 on 6 matching bases. V gave up 2 bases and J gave up 2 bases, with 15 bases separating them. The CDR3 sequence is 16 residues long. Germline V gives CDR1 LGHDT, CDR2 YNNKEL (reference sequence). CDR3 DNA sequence: TGTGCCAGCAGCCAAAAGTTCACAGGGTGGAACTATGGCTACACCTTC. It is translated as CASSQKFTGWNYGYTF.

J is TRBJ2-1 and V is TRBV3-1 (or the pseudogene TRBV3-2); the D is unclear. Trimming shortened V by 2 bases and J by 7 bases, and 12 bases separated the two germline ends. Per germline, CDR1 LGHDT and CDR2 YNNKEL (reference sequence). This CDR3 spans 14 amino acids. The CDR3 reads CASSQTRVANEQFF. CDR3 sequence (DNA): TGTGCCAGCAGCCAAACACGGGTCGCTAATGAGCAGTTCTTC.

The chain has TRBV19 and TRBJ1-1; D call uncertain. CDR3 length: 15 amino acids. V lost 1 base and J 1 base, leaving 10 bases between the germline ends. The germline V gene has CDR1 LNHDA and CDR2 SQIVND (reference sequence). As DNA, the CDR3 is TGTGCCAGTAGTATAGCTCGGCAGGCGAACACTGAAGCTTTCTTT. This translates into CASSIARQANTEAFF.

CDR3 bases: TGTGCCACACTGGGGGCGGGCAGGGGAGGCAATCAGCCCCAGCATTTT. Translated: CATLGAGRGGNQPQHF. This chain joins TRBV2 and TRBJ1-5; weak D call: TRBD1 (6 bases). CDR3 size: 16 residues. V lost 10 bases and J 2 bases, leaving 21 bases between the germline ends. The V gene's germline CDR1 is SNHLY and CDR2 FYNNEI.

The CDR3 here is CASSQEPAGGLGETQYF. CDR3 bases: TGCGCCAGCAGCCAAGAGCCAGCGGGGGGTCTAGGCGAGACCCAGTACTTC. The J gene is TRBJ2-5, the V gene TRBV4-1; TRBD2 matches 9 bases. V was clipped by 0 bases and J by 5 bases; unmatched bases: 10. The CDR3 totals 17 residues. Germline V gene sequence: CDR1 MGHRA, CDR2 YSYEKL.

This chain links TRBV5-1 with TRBJ2-1; D is possibly TRBD2 (5 bases). Germline V CDR1 and CDR2: SGHRS, YFSETQ. The CDR3 is made up of 17 amino acids. The V gene lost 0 bases and the J gene lost 5 bases, with 18 bases spanning the gap. The chain's CDR3 is CASSLGGWLLLDNEQFF. The CDR3 DNA reads as TGCGCCAGCAGCTTGGGCGGGTGGTTATTGTTGGACAATGAGCAGTTCTTC. Full variable domain (remainder filled in from reference TRBV5-1 and TRBJ2-1): KAGVTQTPRYLIKTRGQQVTLSCSPISGHRSVSWYQQTPGQGLQFLFEYFSETQRNKGNFPGRFSGRQFSNSRSEMNVSTLELGDSALYLCASSLGGWLLLDNEQFFGPGTRLTVL.

The chain couples TRBV18 to TRBJ1-2; D remains ambiguous. The germline V gene encodes CDR1 KGHSH and CDR2 LQKENI. V lost 6 bases and J lost 2, with 16 bases in between. The CDR3 has 15 amino acids. The CDR3: CASSPTEVWNYGYTF. The CDR3 DNA is TGTGCCAGCTCCCCGACGGAGGTTTGGAACTATGGCTACACCTTC. The full variable domain, its missing parts supplied by reference TRBV18 and TRBJ1-2, is NAGVMQNPRHLVRRRGQEARLRCSPMKGHSHVYWYRQLPEEGLKFMVYLQKENIIDESGMPKERFSAEFPKEGPSILRIQQVVRGDSAAYFCASSPTEVWNYGYTFGSGTRLTVV.

This clone came up once. CDR3 bases: TGTGCCTGGAGTGTATCGTGGGCAGTCCTTTTAGGCTACACCTTC. Protein sequence: CAWSVSWAVLLGYTF. V and J are TRBV30 and TRBJ1-2; no clear D gene. Germline V lookup: CDR1 GTSNPN, CDR2 SVGIG (reference sequence). The CDR3 covers 15 residues. Trimming took off 0 bases at V and 8 bases at J, with 19 bases between the two ends.

The CDR3 DNA sequence: TGTGCCAGTAGTACCCCGGGAGGCTACACCTTC. It yields the protein CASSTPGGYTF. The chain links TRBV19 to TRBJ1-2; D is unresolved. V shed 4 bases and J shed 8 bases, with 8 bases lying between them. There are 11 residues in the CDR3. Germline V CDR1 and CDR2: LNHDA, SQIVND (reference sequence).

The gene calls are TRBV30 and TRBJ1-2, with D possibly being TRBD1 (6 bases). In germline, CDR1 is GTSNPN, CDR2 SVGIG (reference sequence). The CDR3 contains 11 residues. V lost 2 bases, J lost 11 bases, and 12 bases lay in between. CDR3 coding DNA: TGTGCCTGGAGTAGGGGGGGCTGGTACACCTTC. This translates into CAWSRGGWYTF.

This chain connects TRBV28 to TRBJ1-5, with unresolved D. This CDR3 is built from 14 residues. Germline values: CDR1 MDHEN, CDR2 SYDVKM. V was trimmed by 8 bases and J by 9 bases, leaving 20 bases between them. The CDR3 loop reads CASLSMGSQAPQHF. CDR3 nucleotide sequence: TGTGCCAGCCTCTCGATGGGCAGCCAGGCGCCCCAGCATTTT.

The rearrangement links TRBV28 to TRBJ1-3, with 7 nucleotides matching TRBD1. V lost 8 bases and J lost 0; bases outside the gene matches: 4. In germline, CDR1 is MDHEN, CDR2 SYDVKM. This CDR3 has 14 amino acids. The CDR3 loop reads CASGTELSGNTIYF. The CDR3 region has the DNA TGTGCCAGCGGGACAGAGCTCTCTGGAAACACCATATATTTT.

This clone was picked up one time. The V and J genes are TRBV5-4 and TRBJ1-5, with 7 bases identical to TRBD1. The CDR3 contains 17 residues. J gave up 6 bases and V 1 base, and 13 bases lay outside the gene matches. CDR1 and CDR2 (germline): SGHNT, YYREEE (reference sequence). The CDR3 DNA sequence: TGTGCCAGCAGCTTGAAGGGGGCAGGGGCGGGGAGTCAGCCCCAGCATTTT. The encoded protein is CASSLKGAGAGSQPQHF.

CDR3 loop: CASSSGQFFPYEQYF. The CDR3 DNA sequence: TGTGCCAGCTCGTCCGGACAGTTTTTCCCCTACGAGCAGTACTTC. This chain uses TRBV18 with TRBJ2-7; possible D gene TRBD1, 6 bases. This CDR3 comprises 15 residues. The V end was cut by 6 bases, the J end by 2 bases, with 17 bases between. Per the germline V gene, CDR1 is KGHSH and CDR2 is LQKENI.

For the CDR3, the DNA is TGTGCCTGGAGTCGAGGGGCGGGGAGCAATCAGCCCCAGCATTTT. It yields the protein CAWSRGAGSNQPQHF. The chain uses TRBV30 and TRBJ1-5; a weak D match, TRBD1 (5 bases). This CDR3 has 15 residues. Trimming took off 2 bases at V and 1 base at J, with 12 bases between the two ends. The germline CDR1 and CDR2 sequences are GTSNPN and SVGIG (reference sequence).

The J gene is TRBJ1-2, the V gene TRBV10-3; TRBD1 matches at 7 bases. With 8 bases clipped from V and 5 bases from J, the junction kept 8 bases outside the gene matches. The CDR3 sequence is 13 residues long. The germline gives CDR1 ENHRY, CDR2 SYGVKD. The CDR3 region is CAIAGQINYGYTF. In DNA, the CDR3 is TGTGCCATCGCGGGACAGATAAATTATGGCTACACCTTC.

This chain connects TRBV19 to TRBJ1-1; D is ambiguous. This CDR3 region has 14 residues. V lost 3 bases and J 3 bases, leaving 11 bases between the germline ends. Germline CDR1 is LNHDA and CDR2 is SQIVND (reference sequence). Written as DNA, the CDR3 is TGTGCCAGTAGTATTTGGGTTCGGGACACTGAAGCTTTCTTT. It translates to CASSIWVRDTEAFF.